What follows are 29 T cell receptor beta chains derived from one specimen sequenced in a study of cytomegalovirus exposure and HLA in healthy donors. PCR involved 60 Vbeta and 13 Jbeta primers. The repertoire was sequenced with immunoSEQ multiplex PCR; TCRdb's copy has only in-frame clones and lacks some. The specimen's table records around 200,000 clones. The sample comprised PBMCs. The origin of the receptors is a girl aged 2 to 10 in good health and CMV-seropositive.

V usage is TRBV2 and J usage is TRBJ1-5; a weak D match, TRBD1 (5 bases). The CDR3 is 14 residues long. In germline, CDR1 is SNHLY, CDR2 FYNNEI. The ends were cut back, 3 bases at V and 4 bases at J, with 10 bases in the middle. The CDR3 reads CASSDSGGNQPQHF. The CDR3 DNA is TGTGCCAGCAGTGATAGCGGGGGGAATCAGCCCCAGCATTTT.

J is TRBJ1-2 and V is TRBV19; tentative D call: TRBD1 (5 bases). The CDR3 spans 12 residues. V gave up 6 bases and J gave up 8 bases, with 13 bases separating them. Germline V gene sequence: CDR1 LNHDA, CDR2 SQIVND (reference sequence). The CDR3 loop is CASSGTYGGYTF. For the CDR3, the DNA is TGTGCCAGTAGCGGGACTTACGGGGGCTACACCTTC. The variable domain in full, with the rest retrieved from reference TRBV19 and TRBJ1-2, is DGGITQSPKYLFRKEGQNVTLSCEQNLNHDAMYWYRQDPGQGLRLIYYSQIVNDFQKGDIAEGYSVSREKKESFPLTVTSAQKNPTAFYLCASSGTYGGYTFGSGTRLTVV.

The chain recombines TRBV29-1 with TRBJ1-1, with D hard to call. With 3 bases removed from V and 2 bases from J, the gap between germline ends came to 10 bases. CDR3 size: 13 residues. Germline V gives CDR1 SQVTM, CDR2 ANQGSEA. The CDR3 region is CSVDGRVNTEAFF. The CDR3, as DNA: TGCAGCGTTGATGGGAGAGTAAACACTGAAGCTTTCTTT.

The rearrangement joins TRBV2 to TRBJ1-1; D not certain. The CDR3 has 13 residues. CDR1 and CDR2 from the germline V gene are SNHLY and FYNNEI. Between the trimmed V and J ends, which lost 1 base and 7 bases, there was a span of 10 bases. The CDR3 protein is CASSEEKEGEAFF. The CDR3 nucleotides read TGTGCCAGCAGTGAAGAAAAGGAGGGTGAAGCTTTCTTT.

The chain joins TRBV7-9 to TRBJ2-7; 7 bases fit TRBD2. The CDR3 has 14 amino acids. Germline V gene sequence: CDR1 SEHNR, CDR2 FQNEAQ (reference sequence). The V segment lost 5 bases and the J segment 2 bases; nucleotides outside the gene matches: 6. DNA for the CDR3: TGTGCCAGCAGCGGGGGGGGGAAAACCTACGAGCAGTACTTC. As protein: CASSGGGKTYEQYF.

The genes are TRBV30 and TRBJ2-5; 10 bases line up with TRBD2. CDR3 size: 16 residues. The ends lost 2 bases at V and 5 bases at J; junction bases unmatched: 11. Germline loops: CDR1 GTSNPN, CDR2 SVGIG (reference sequence). CDR3 sequence (DNA): TGTGCCTGGAGTAAAGGGGCTAGCGGGAGTGTGGAGACCCAGTACTTC. Residues: CAWSKGASGSVETQYF. Combining the CDR3 with reference TRBV30 and TRBJ2-5 gives the whole variable domain SQTIHQWPATLVQPVGSPLSLECTVEGTSNPNLYWYRQAAGRGLQLLFYSVGIGQISSEVPQNLSASRPQDRQFILSSKKLLLSDSGFYLCAWSKGASGSVETQYFGPGTRLLVL.

The V call is TRBV28, the J call TRBJ2-7, with 13 bases matching TRBD2. The CDR3 is made up of 17 amino acids. V gave up 5 bases and J gave up 3 bases; unmatched junction bases: 10. Germline V lookup: CDR1 MDHEN, CDR2 SYDVKM. CDR3 loop: CASSPGLAGTFYYEQYF. Here the CDR3 DNA reads TGTGCCAGCAGTCCGGGACTAGCGGGGACTTTCTACTACGAGCAGTACTTC.

The rearrangement links TRBV28 to TRBJ1-1; D is perhaps TRBD1 (5 bases). The CDR3 is 13 residues long. The V and J ends lost 0 bases and 6 bases respectively, with 8 bases between them. The germline gives CDR1 MDHEN, CDR2 SYDVKM. For the CDR3, the DNA is TGTGCCAGCAGTTTATGGGCAGGGCCTGAAGCTTTCTTT. Its translation: CASSLWAGPEAFF.

The rearrangement joins TRBV18 to TRBJ1-5; 9 positions match TRBD1. This CDR3 has 15 amino acids. CDR1 and CDR2 from the germline V gene are KGHSH and LQKENI. J gave up 4 bases and V 6 bases, and 7 bases lay outside the gene matches. The chain's CDR3 is CASSSDRGPNQPQHF. In DNA form, the CDR3 reads TGTGCCAGCTCGTCGGACAGGGGCCCTAATCAGCCCCAGCATTTT. Combining the CDR3 with reference TRBV18 and TRBJ1-5 gives the whole variable domain NAGVMQNPRHLVRRRGQEARLRCSPMKGHSHVYWYRQLPEEGLKFMVYLQKENIIDESGMPKERFSAEFPKEGPSILRIQQVVRGDSAAYFCASSSDRGPNQPQHFGDGTRLSIL.

V usage is TRBV7-2 and J usage is TRBJ2-1, with a possible D match to TRBD2 (6 bases). V was cut by 8 bases and J by 9 bases, with 14 bases left in between. CDR1 and CDR2 (germline): SGHTA, FQGNSA. The CDR3 spans 12 residues. DNA of the CDR3: TGTGCCAGCGCCTTCCTGGGGGGTGAGCAGTTCTTC. Its protein product is CASAFLGGEQFF.

This sequence joins TRBV5-1 and TRBJ1-2; no clear D gene. Trimming took off 0 bases at V and 4 bases at J, with 13 bases between the two ends. Germline V gene lookup returns CDR1 SGHRS and CDR2 YFSETQ. The CDR3 totals 15 residues. CDR3: CASSLDIHTSYGYTF. CDR3 nucleotide sequence: TGCGCCAGCAGCTTGGACATCCACACCTCCTATGGCTACACCTTC. The entire variable domain, with the rest obtained from reference TRBV5-1 and TRBJ1-2, is as follows: KAGVTQTPRYLIKTRGQQVTLSCSPISGHRSVSWYQQTPGQGLQFLFEYFSETQRNKGNFPGRFSGRQFSNSRSEMNVSTLELGDSALYLCASSLDIHTSYGYTFGSGTRLTVV.

The chain uses TRBV15 and TRBJ2-3; 7 bases align to TRBD1. Germline V lookup: CDR1 LNHNV, CDR2 YYDKDF (reference sequence). The CDR3 has 18 residues. Germline trimming cut 4 bases from V and 0 bases from J; bases unmatched to any gene: 13. The CDR3 is CATSMRQGYQRSTDTQYF. The DNA for the CDR3 is TGTGCCACCAGCATGAGACAGGGATATCAGCGGAGCACAGATACGCAGTATTTT. The variable domain in full, with the rest retrieved from reference TRBV15 and TRBJ2-3, is DAMVIQNPRYQVTQFGKPVTLSCSQTLNHNVMYWYQQKSSQAPKLLFHYYDKDFNNEADTPDNFQSRRPNTSFCFLDIRSPGLGDTAMYLCATSMRQGYQRSTDTQYFGPGTRLTVL.

The gene calls are TRBV9 and TRBJ2-1; 9 positions agree with TRBD2. Germline lookup yields CDR1 SGDLS and CDR2 YYNGEE. Trimming at V came to 3 bases and at J to 3 bases, leaving 22 bases not matched to a gene. The CDR3 extends over 21 amino acids. CDR3 DNA sequence: TGTGCCAGCAGCGCAAGTCGAGCGGGAGGCTCCATGGGGAACTACTACAATGAGCAGTTCTTC. Its translation is CASSASRAGGSMGNYYNEQFF.

V is TRBV5-1 and J is TRBJ2-1, with D uncertain. Trimming cost V 2 bases and J 5 bases, with 11 bases left between them. This CDR3 has 14 amino acids. Germline-derived CDR1 and CDR2 are SGHRS and YFSETQ. This chain's CDR3 is CASSFDFRNNEQFF. The CDR3 coding sequence is TGCGCCAGCAGCTTTGACTTCCGAAACAATGAGCAGTTCTTC.

The chain carries TRBV5-1 and TRBJ2-2; tentatively, D is TRBD1 (6 bases). Germline CDR1 and CDR2: SGHRS and YFSETQ. This CDR3 is built from 16 residues. The germline V and J ends were trimmed by 0 bases and 5 bases, with 14 bases remaining between them. The CDR3 DNA sequence: TGCGCCAGCAGCTTGGGGGGCGACAGGAGGACCGGGGAGCTGTTTTTT. It yields the protein CASSLGGDRRTGELFF. The full variable domain, with the rest looked up from reference TRBV5-1 and TRBJ2-2, is KAGVTQTPRYLIKTRGQQVTLSCSPISGHRSVSWYQQTPGQGLQFLFEYFSETQRNKGNFPGRFSGRQFSNSRSEMNVSTLELGDSALYLCASSLGGDRRTGELFFGEGSRLTVL.

The chain links TRBV2 to TRBJ2-3, with TRBD2 identical over 10 bases. The length of the CDR3 is 15 residues. Germline assignment: CDR1 SNHLY and CDR2 FYNNEI. V lost 3 bases to trimming and J lost 5 bases; unmatched junction nucleotides: 5. The CDR3 reads CASSDLAGEIDTQYF. DNA for the CDR3: TGTGCCAGCAGTGATCTAGCGGGAGAGATAGATACGCAGTATTTT. The full variable domain, with the rest looked up from reference TRBV2 and TRBJ2-3, is EPEVTQTPSHQVTQMGQEVILRCVPISNHLYFYWYRQILGQKVEFLVSFYNNEISEKSEIFDDQFSVERPDGSNFTLKIRSTKLEDSAMYFCASSDLAGEIDTQYFGPGTRLTVL.

J is TRBJ2-1 and V is TRBV11-2; 9 nucleotides align to TRBD2. CDR3 length equals 16 residues. The V segment lost 2 bases and the J segment 9 bases; nucleotides outside the gene matches: 11. Germline V gives CDR1 SGHAT, CDR2 FQNNGV. CDR3 sequence: CASSLPSSGSWGEQFF. The CDR3 coding sequence is TGTGCCAGCAGCTTACCGAGTAGCGGGAGTTGGGGTGAGCAGTTCTTC.

The chain carries TRBV28 and TRBJ1-4; no firm D call. The length of the CDR3 is 14 residues. The germline V and J ends were trimmed by 3 bases and 5 bases, with 10 bases remaining between them. CDR1 is MDHEN, CDR2 SYDVKM, per germline. The CDR3, as DNA: TGTGCCAGCAGTTTGGTGGCCAAGAATGAAAAACTGTTTTTT. Encoded protein: CASSLVAKNEKLFF.

For the CDR3, the DNA is TGTGCCAGCAGCCCCCCGGGACTAGGATTCCACGAGCAGTACTTC. Translated, it gives CASSPPGLGFHEQYF. The genes are TRBV11-2 and TRBJ2-7; 8 nucleotides line up with TRBD2. V lost 5 bases, J lost 5 bases, and 11 bases stayed unmatched. Germline V gives CDR1 SGHAT, CDR2 FQNNGV. The CDR3 extends over 15 amino acids. Drawing the rest from reference TRBV11-2 and TRBJ2-7, the complete variable domain is EAGVAQSPRYKIIEKRQSVAFWCNPISGHATLYWYQQILGQGPKLLIQFQNNGVVDDSQLPKDRFSAERLKGVDSTLKIQPAKLEDSAVYLCASSPPGLGFHEQYFGPGTRLTVT.

This chain connects TRBV5-6 to TRBJ1-5; a weak D match, TRBD1 (6 bases). Trimming took off 1 base at V and 7 bases at J, with 9 bases between the two ends. In germline, CDR1 is SGHDT, CDR2 YYEEEE. This CDR3 is 13 amino acids long. The CDR3 nucleotides are TGTGCCAGCAGCTTGACAGGGCTGCAGCCCCAGCATTTT. Translation gives CASSLTGLQPQHF.

The CDR3 spells CASSRSWTANYGYTF. In DNA, the CDR3 is TGTGCCAGTAGTCGAAGCTGGACAGCTAACTATGGCTACACCTTC. The chain has TRBV19 and TRBJ1-2; weak D call: TRBD1 (6 bases). This CDR3 spans 15 amino acids. The V end lost 5 bases, the J end lost 0 bases, and 13 bases lay between the germline ends. Per the germline V gene, CDR1 is LNHDA and CDR2 is SQIVND (reference sequence).

V and J are TRBV10-3 and TRBJ2-6, with D perhaps matching TRBD1 (6 bases). Germline values: CDR1 ENHRY, CDR2 SYGVKD. Between the trimmed V and J ends, which lost 6 bases and 2 bases, there was a span of 14 bases. This CDR3 has 16 residues. The CDR3 reads CAISHPGTTGANVLTF. CDR3 DNA sequence: TGTGCCATCAGCCACCCTGGGACAACTGGGGCCAACGTCCTGACTTTC.

This chain connects TRBV7-7 to TRBJ2-1; D perhaps matches TRBD1 (5 bases). Germline values: CDR1 SSHAT, CDR2 FNYEAQ (reference sequence). V was pared by 5 bases and J by 10 bases, with 18 bases between. This CDR3 spans 14 amino acids. The CDR3 DNA follows: TGTGCCAGCAGCGCGACAGATGTATTAGGGGAGCAGTTCTTC. Its protein is CASSATDVLGEQFF.

The rearrangement uses TRBV28 and TRBJ1-5, with no clear D. Trimming left V 2 bases short and J 6 bases short, with 17 bases between. This CDR3 region has 16 residues. Germline V gene lookup returns CDR1 MDHEN and CDR2 SYDVKM. CDR3 coding DNA: TGTGCCAGCAGTTTAAATCGAGTTGGTTTACGTCAGCCCCAGCATTTT. Protein product: CASSLNRVGLRQPQHF.

This chain connects TRBV9 to TRBJ1-3; 8 positions match TRBD1. The V segment lost 4 bases and the J segment 7 bases; nucleotides outside the gene matches: 10. The germline CDR1 and CDR2 sequences are SGDLS and YYNGEE. There are 15 residues in the CDR3. The chain's CDR3 is CASSPGTGMGNTIYF. The CDR3 nucleotides read TGTGCCAGCAGCCCAGGGACAGGAATGGGGAACACCATATATTTT.

This chain uses TRBV5-4 with TRBJ1-1, with a tentative D call TRBD1 (6 bases). The CDR3 loop spans 15 amino acids. The V and J ends lost 1 base and 1 base respectively, with 11 bases between them. The V gene's germline CDR1 is SGHNT and CDR2 YYREEE (reference sequence). This chain's CDR3 is CASSLTGPGNTEAFF. The CDR3 nucleotides read TGTGCCAGCAGCTTGACAGGGCCGGGGAACACTGAAGCTTTCTTT.

V gene TRBV29-1 combines with J gene TRBJ1-2, with a tentative D call TRBD1 (5 bases). Germline CDR1 SQVTM, CDR2 ANQGSEA. The CDR3 contains 12 residues. Between the trimmed V and J ends, which lost 7 bases and 0 bases, there was a span of 9 bases. The CDR3 DNA sequence: TGCAGCGGGGGGGGAACTAACTATGGCTACACCTTC. It yields the protein CSGGGTNYGYTF.

The J gene is TRBJ1-1, the V gene TRBV7-6, with D possibly TRBD1 on 5 matching bases. V gave up 5 bases and J gave up 4 bases, with 11 bases separating them. The CDR3 totals 13 residues. From germline, CDR1 is SGHVS and CDR2 FNYEAQ. The CDR3 DNA sequence: TGTGCCAGCAGCCCCTTGGGGGGCACTGAAGCTTTCTTT. Translated: CASSPLGGTEAFF.

This sequence joins TRBV5-4 and TRBJ2-5; a weak D match, TRBD1 (6 bases). V was cut by 1 base and J by 5 bases, with 15 bases left in between. This CDR3 is 15 amino acids long. Per the germline V gene, CDR1 is SGHNT and CDR2 is YYREEE (reference sequence). In DNA form, the CDR3 reads TGTGCCAGCAGCTTGAATGGTGGGGGCGGGGAGACCCAGTACTTC. Encoded protein: CASSLNGGGGETQYF. The full variable domain, completed using reference TRBV5-4 and TRBJ2-5, is ETGVTQSPTHLIKTRGQQVTLRCSSQSGHNTVSWYQQALGQGPQFIFQYYREEENGRGNFPPRFSGLQFPNYSSELNVNALELDDSALYLCASSLNGGGGETQYFGPGTRLLVL.